This T cell receptor beta chain was documented in a study of blood T cell repertoires in COVID-19. In the study overall: T cells, B-cell-depleted T cells, or PBMCs provided the cDNA or gDNA that served as material.

Germline assignment: CDR1 SQVTM and CDR2 ANQGSEA. This CDR3 has 15 amino acids. V dropped 2 bases and J dropped 2 bases, with 15 bases sitting between them. In the original analysis: Counts of nucleated cells, estimated from reference gene primer amplification, were obtained. Libraries were prepared by immunoSEQ multiplex PCR; TCRdb keeps only in-frame clonotypes and omits some of them. Clone size and the V and J calls come from that table; the DNA yielded D and trimming. There are about 140,000 clones in the sample; 70% to 90% occur only once, and approximately 8.2% lies in the top ten. Sequences were obtained from peripheral blood. The chain couples TRBV29-1 to TRBJ2-5; D is ambiguous. This clonotype originated in a woman aged 55-70 years with acute or convalescent COVID-19. The CDR3 region has the DNA TGCAGCGTTGAATCTGGCGACTCCTTTCAAGAGACCCAGTACTTC. Translation: CSVESGDSFQETQYF.